The source of this TCR beta chain is a study of beta chain features in type 1 diabetes. The CDR3 contains 14 residues. Trimming took 6 bases from V and 4 from J, leaving 16 bases between them. Germline V gene sequence: CDR1 SQVTM, CDR2 ANQGSEA. Of the isolated RNA, all was reverse transcribed, and so the sequenced material was expressed TCRB transcripts. Sequenced naive, central memory and regulatory T cell samples produced an average of around 3.8 million reads. Method: immunoSEQ multiplex PCR; TCRdb's copy keeps in-frame clones and lacks some. The data show 240,000 or so clones, with roughly 21% seen just once and less than 0.035% held by the top ten. Points on this clone: Its antigen is currently unknown.

General observations from the study: Among patients with Type 1 diabetes, TCRB CDR3s were moderately but significantly shorter in every one of the four CD4+ subsets. For TCRB rearrangement, an influence of HLA type remained unresolved here. Overrepresentation of cells with high TCR expression could result from cDNA sequencing.

CD45RO/CCR7/CD25/CD127/CD95/CD27 separated CD4+ naive, central memory, regulatory and stem cell-like memory cells by sorting. Specimen: naive CD4+ T cells from blood. The sequence derives from a woman aged 40 to 50 with type 1 diabetes. The chain links TRBV29-1 to TRBJ1-3; D gene ambiguous. DNA for the CDR3: TGCAGCGTAGTGACGACGGGTGAAGGAAACACCATATATTTT. Protein product: CSVVTTGEGNTIYF. The full variable domain, with the rest looked up from reference TRBV29-1 and TRBJ1-3, is SAVISQKPSRDICQRGTSLTIQCQVDSQVTMMFWYRQQPGQSLTLIATANQGSEATYESGFVIDKFPISRPNLTFSTLTVSNMSPEDSSIYLCSVVTTGEGNTIYFGEGSWLTVV.